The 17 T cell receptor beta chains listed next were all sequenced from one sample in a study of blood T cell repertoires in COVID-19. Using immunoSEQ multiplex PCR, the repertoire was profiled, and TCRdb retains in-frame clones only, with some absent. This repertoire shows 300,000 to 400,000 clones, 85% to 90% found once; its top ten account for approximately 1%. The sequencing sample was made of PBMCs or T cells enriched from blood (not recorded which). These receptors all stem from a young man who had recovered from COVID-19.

CDR3 amino acids: CASSFRDRGHEQYF. In nucleotides, the CDR3 is TGTGCCAGCAGCTTCCGGGACAGGGGGCACGAGCAGTACTTC. The chain combines TRBV5-8 with TRBJ2-7; 12 nucleotides align to TRBD1. This CDR3 is 14 amino acids long. The junction had 2 bases not matched to a gene; V was cut back by 2 bases and J by 5 bases. The germline gives CDR1 SGHTS, CDR2 YDEGEE. The variable domain in full, with the rest retrieved from reference TRBV5-8 and TRBJ2-7, is EAGVTQSPTHLIKTRGQQATLRCSPISGHTSVYWYQQALGLGLQFLLWYDEGEERNRGNFPPRFSGRQFPNYSSELNVNALELEDSALYLCASSFRDRGHEQYFGPGTRLTVT.

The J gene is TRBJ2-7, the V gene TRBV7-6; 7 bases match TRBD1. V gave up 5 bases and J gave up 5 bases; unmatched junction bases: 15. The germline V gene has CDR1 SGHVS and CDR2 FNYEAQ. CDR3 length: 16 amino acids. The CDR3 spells CASSLGQVNIAHEQYF. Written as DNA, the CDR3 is TGTGCCAGCAGCCTCGGACAGGTGAATATTGCCCACGAGCAGTACTTC.

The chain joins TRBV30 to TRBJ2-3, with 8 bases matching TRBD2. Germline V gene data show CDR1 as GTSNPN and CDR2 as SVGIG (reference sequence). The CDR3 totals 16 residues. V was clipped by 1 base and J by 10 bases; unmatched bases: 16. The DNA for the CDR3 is TGTGCCTGGAGTGACACCCCAACTAGCGGCCGGGTTGCGCAGTATTTT. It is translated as CAWSDTPTSGRVAQYF.

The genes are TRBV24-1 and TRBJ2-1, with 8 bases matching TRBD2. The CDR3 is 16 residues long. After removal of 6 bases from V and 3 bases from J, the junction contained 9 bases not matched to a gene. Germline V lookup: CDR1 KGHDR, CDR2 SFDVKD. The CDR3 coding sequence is TGTGCCACCAGTCCCTTCGGGAGGGACGGCTACAATGAGCAGTTCTTC. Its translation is CATSPFGRDGYNEQFF.

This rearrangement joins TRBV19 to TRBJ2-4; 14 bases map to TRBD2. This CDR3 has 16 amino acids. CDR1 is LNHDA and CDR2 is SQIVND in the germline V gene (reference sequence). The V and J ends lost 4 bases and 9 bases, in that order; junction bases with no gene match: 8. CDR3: CASSRTGLAGEAIQYF. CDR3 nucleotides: TGTGCCAGTAGTAGAACGGGACTAGCGGGAGAAGCCATTCAGTACTTC.

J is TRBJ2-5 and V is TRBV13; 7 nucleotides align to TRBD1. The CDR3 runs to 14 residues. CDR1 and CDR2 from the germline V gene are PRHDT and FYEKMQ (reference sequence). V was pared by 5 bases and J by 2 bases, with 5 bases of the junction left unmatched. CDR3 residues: CASSPTGAQETQYF. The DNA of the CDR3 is TGTGCCAGCAGCCCAACAGGGGCTCAAGAGACCCAGTACTTC.

CDR3: CASGGPQGFVNTIYF. Written as DNA, the CDR3 is TGTGCTAGTGGGGGACCACAGGGATTCGTAAACACCATATATTTT. The rearrangement uses TRBV12-5 and TRBJ1-3; weak D call: TRBD1 (6 bases). Per the germline V gene, CDR1 is LGHNT and CDR2 is FRNRAP. The CDR3 contains 15 residues. V gave up 6 bases and J gave up 6 bases, with 18 bases separating them. Looking up the rest from reference TRBV12-5 and TRBJ1-3 gives the full variable domain: DARVTQTPRHKVTEMGQEVTMRCQPILGHNTVFWYRQTMMQGLELLAYFRNRAPLDDSGMPKDRFSAEMPDATLATLKIQPSEPRDSAVYFCASGGPQGFVNTIYFGEGSWLTVV.

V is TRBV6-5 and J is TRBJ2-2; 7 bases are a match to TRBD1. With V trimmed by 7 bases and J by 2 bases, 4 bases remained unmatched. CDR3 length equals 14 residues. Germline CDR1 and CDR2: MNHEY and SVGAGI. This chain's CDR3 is CASIDRVNTGELFF. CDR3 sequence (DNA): TGTGCCAGCATAGACAGGGTTAACACCGGGGAGCTGTTTTTT.

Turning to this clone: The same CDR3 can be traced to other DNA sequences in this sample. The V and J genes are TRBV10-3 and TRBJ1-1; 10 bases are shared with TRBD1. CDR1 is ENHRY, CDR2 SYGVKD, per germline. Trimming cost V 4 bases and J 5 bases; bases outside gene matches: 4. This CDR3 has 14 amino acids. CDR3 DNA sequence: TGTGCCATCAGTGGGACAGGGGGGGGAACTGAAGCTTTCTTT. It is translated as CAISGTGGGTEAFF.

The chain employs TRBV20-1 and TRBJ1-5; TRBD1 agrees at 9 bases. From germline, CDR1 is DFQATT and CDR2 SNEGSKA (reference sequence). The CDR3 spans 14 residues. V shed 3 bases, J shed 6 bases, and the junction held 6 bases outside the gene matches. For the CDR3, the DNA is TGCAGTGCTAGTGGGGGGGGACAGGGTCAGCCCCAGCATTTT. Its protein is CSASGGGQGQPQHF.

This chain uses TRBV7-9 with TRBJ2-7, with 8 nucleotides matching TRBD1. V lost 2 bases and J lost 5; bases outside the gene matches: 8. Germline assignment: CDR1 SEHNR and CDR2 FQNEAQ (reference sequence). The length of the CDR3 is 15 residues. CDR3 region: CASSLKGQGANEQYF. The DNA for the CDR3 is TGTGCCAGCAGCTTAAAGGGCCAGGGGGCGAACGAGCAGTACTTC.

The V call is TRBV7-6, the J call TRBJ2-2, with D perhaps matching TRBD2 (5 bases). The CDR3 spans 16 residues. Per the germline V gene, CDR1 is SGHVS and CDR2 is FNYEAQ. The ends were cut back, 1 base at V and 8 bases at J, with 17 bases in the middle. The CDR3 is CASSLGGPVVGGELFF. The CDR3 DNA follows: TGTGCCAGCAGCTTAGGAGGGCCAGTGGTCGGGGGGGAGCTGTTTTTT.

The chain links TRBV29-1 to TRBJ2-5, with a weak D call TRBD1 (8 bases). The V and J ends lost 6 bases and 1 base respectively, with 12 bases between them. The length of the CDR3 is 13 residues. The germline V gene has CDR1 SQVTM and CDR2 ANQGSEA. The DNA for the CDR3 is TGCAGCGTGGGGGGGACAGGCCAAGAGACCCAGTACTTC. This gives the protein CSVGGTGQETQYF.

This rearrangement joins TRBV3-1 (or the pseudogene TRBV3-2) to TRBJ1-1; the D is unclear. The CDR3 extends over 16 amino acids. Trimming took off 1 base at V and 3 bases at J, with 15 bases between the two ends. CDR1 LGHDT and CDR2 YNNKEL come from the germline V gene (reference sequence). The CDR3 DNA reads TGTGCCAGCAGCCAAGTACGTGGCCGGGGAGACACTGAAGCTTTCTTT. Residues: CASSQVRGRGDTEAFF.

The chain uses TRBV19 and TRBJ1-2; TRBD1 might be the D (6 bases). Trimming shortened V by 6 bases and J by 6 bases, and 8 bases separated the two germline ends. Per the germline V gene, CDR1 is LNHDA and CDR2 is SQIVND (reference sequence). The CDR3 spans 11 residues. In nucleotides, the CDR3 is TGTGCCAGTAGGGACAGCGATGGCTACACCTTC. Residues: CASRDSDGYTF.

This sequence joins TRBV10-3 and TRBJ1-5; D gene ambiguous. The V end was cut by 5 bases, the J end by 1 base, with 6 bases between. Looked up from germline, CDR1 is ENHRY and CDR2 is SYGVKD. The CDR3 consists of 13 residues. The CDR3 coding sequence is TGTGCCATCAGTCGAGGGAGCAATCAGCCCCAGCATTTT. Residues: CAISRGSNQPQHF.

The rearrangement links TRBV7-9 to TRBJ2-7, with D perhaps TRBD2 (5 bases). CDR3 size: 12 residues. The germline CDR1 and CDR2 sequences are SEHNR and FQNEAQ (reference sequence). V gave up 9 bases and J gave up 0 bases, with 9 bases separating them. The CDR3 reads CASGAVSYEQYF. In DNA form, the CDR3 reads TGTGCCAGTGGAGCGGTCTCCTACGAGCAGTACTTC.